This T cell receptor (beta chain) was recovered during a study of beta chain features in type 1 diabetes. The overall study: Sorted cells from all samples, numbering about 100,000,000, were examined.

The length of the CDR3 is 14 residues. Germline CDR1 reads ENHRY; CDR2 reads SYGVKD. V lost 8 bases to trimming and J lost 6 bases, with 17 bases between them. All of the isolated RNA was reverse transcribed, so expressed TCRB transcripts were sequenced. Sequencing of naive, central memory and regulatory T cell samples gave an average of around 3.5 million reads. Measured with immunoSEQ multiplex PCR; TCRdb has only the in-frame clones, and not every one. The sample contains 300,000 or so clones, 6.5% to 10% of which appear only once. Sequenced material: central memory CD4+ T cells from blood. The chain is built from TRBV10-3 and TRBJ2-1; D gene uncertain. The source is a woman between 18 and 29 years old in good health. The DNA of the CDR3 is TGTGCCATCGGCTTAGGAGAGTGGGGCAATGAGCAGTTCTTC. Protein product: CAIGLGEWGNEQFF.